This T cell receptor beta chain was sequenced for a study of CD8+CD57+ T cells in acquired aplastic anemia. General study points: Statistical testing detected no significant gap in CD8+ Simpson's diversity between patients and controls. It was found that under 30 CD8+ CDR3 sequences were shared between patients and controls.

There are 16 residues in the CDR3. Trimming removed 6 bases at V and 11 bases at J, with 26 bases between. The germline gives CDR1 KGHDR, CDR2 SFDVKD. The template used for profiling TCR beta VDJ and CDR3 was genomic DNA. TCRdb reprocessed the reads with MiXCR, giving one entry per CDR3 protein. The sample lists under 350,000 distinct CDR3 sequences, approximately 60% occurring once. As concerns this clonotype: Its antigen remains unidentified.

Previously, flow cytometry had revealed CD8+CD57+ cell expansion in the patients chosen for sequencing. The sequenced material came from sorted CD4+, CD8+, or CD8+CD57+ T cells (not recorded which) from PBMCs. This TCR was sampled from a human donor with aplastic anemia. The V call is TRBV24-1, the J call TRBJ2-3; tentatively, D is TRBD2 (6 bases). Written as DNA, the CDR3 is TGTGCCACCAGTTCCCGCGGGGCTAGCTCCTACAATGAGCAGTATTTT. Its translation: CATSSRGASSYNEQYF.